The subject of this entry is one T cell receptor beta chain. What it binds is unknown. This record belongs to a study of blood T cells in healthy people across ages. General study findings and limits: The study could not conclusively compare naive and antigen-experienced cells, given its unsorted PBMCs. Compared with aged donors, long-lived donors showed fewer expanded clones, suggesting selection. The unknown donor CMV status may have confounded expanded clonotype changes. Naive T cell percentage strongly correlated with TCR beta diversity.

The second PCR ran about 6 to 11 cycles with a sample-barcoded 5' primer and J-beta primers. TCRdb passed the 5' RACE reads through MiXCR, listing each CDR3 protein once. The table records some 1.5 million distinct CDR3 sequences, 28% of them present only once. CDR1 is SGHDN and CDR2 is FVKESK in the germline V gene. The CDR3 extends over 14 amino acids. The junction had 9 bases not matched to a gene; V was cut back by 3 bases and J by 8 bases. Material for sequencing was blood. This receptor was identified in a woman younger than 45 in good health. The chain links TRBV14 to TRBJ1-2, with TRBD1 identical over 7 bases. CDR3: CASSQVQGRGGYTF. Written as DNA, the CDR3 is TGTGCCAGCAGCCAGGTACAGGGGCGTGGAGGCTACACCTTC.